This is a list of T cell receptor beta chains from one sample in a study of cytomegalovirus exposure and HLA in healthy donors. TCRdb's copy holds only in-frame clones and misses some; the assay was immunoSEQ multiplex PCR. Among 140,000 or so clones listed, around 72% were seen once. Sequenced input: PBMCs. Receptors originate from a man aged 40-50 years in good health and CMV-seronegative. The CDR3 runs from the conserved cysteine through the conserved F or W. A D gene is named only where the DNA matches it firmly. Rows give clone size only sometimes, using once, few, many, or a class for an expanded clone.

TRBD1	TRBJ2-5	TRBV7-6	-	TGTGCCAGCAGCTTAGGAGGACAGGGGGCGAAGACCCAGTACTTC	CASSLGGQGAKTQYF
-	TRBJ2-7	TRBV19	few	TGTGCCACCACGAACTGGGACTTTCCCTACGAGCAGTACTTC	CATTNWDFPYEQYF
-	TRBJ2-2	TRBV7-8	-	TGTGCCAGCAGCCAGGGGGGCAGGGGATACACCGGGGAGCTGTTTTTT	CASSQGGRGYTGELFF
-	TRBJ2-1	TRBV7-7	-	TGTGCCAGCAGCTCGGCGGCAGAGGATTACAATGAGCAGTTCTTC	CASSSAAEDYNEQFF
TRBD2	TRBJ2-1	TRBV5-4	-	TGTGCCAGCAGCGGCCCGGGACTAGCCAGTAGGAATGAGCAGTTCTTC	CASSGPGLASRNEQFF
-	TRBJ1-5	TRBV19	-	TGTGCCAGTAGTTCACATAGCATTCAGCCCCAGCATTTT	CASSSHSIQPQHF
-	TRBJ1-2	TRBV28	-	TGTGCCAGCTGTCAGACAGCCTATAACTATGGCTACCCCTTC	CASCQTAYNYGYPF
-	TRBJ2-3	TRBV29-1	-	TGCAGCGTTGATACAGGAACAGATACGCAGTATTTT	CSVDTGTDTQYF
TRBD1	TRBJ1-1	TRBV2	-	TGTGCCAGAGCCCGGGACAGTACAATAGAAGCTTTCTTT	CARARDSTIEAFF
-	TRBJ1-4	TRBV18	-	TGTGCCAGCTCACCGAATCCAGGGGCCCTGGGTAATGAAAAACTGTTTTTT	CASSPNPGALGNEKLFF
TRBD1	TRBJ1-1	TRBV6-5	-	TGTGCCAGCAGTTACTCCAGGGGGCAGGTGAACACTGAAGCTTTCTTT	CASSYSRGQVNTEAFF
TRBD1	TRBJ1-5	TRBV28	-	TGTGCCAGCAGCGAGTTGACAGGGTATAGCAATCAGCCCCAGCATTTT	CASSELTGYSNQPQHF
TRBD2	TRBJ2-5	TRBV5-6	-	TGTGCCAGCAGCTTGTTTCTAGCGGGAGGGTTCCAAGAGACCCAGTACTTC	CASSLFLAGGFQETQYF
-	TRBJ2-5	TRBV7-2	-	TGTGCCAGCAGGCGAACAGGGGGGGTACAAGAGACCCAGTACTTC	CASRRTGGVQETQYF
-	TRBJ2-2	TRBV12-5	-	TGTGCTAGTGGGTTGAGGGCAGGGGACACCGGGGAGCTGTTTTTT	CASGLRAGDTGELFF
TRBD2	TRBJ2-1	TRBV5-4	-	TGTGCCAGCAGCTTGGTTCGGCGGGAGTGGGGTGAGCAGTTCTTC	CASSLVRREWGEQFF
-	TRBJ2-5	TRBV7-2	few	TGTGCCAGCAGCTTGAGTCGATGGGGAGAGGTGGAAGAGACCCAGTACTTC	CASSLSRWGEVEETQYF
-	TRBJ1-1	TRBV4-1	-	TGCGCCAGCAGCCTAAGTCCGGGAACAGTTCGGGGTACGGGGACTGAAGCTTTCTTT	CASSLSPGTVRGTGTEAFF
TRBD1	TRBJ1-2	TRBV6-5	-	TGTGCCAGCAGAACCGGGACAGAATATGGCTACACCTTC	CASRTGTEYGYTF
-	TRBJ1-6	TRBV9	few	TGTGCCAGCAGCCCCGGGGGGAGCTCCTATAATTCACCCCTCCACTTT	CASSPGGSSYNSPLHF
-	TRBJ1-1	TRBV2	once	TGTGCCAGCAGTGAGAGGGTTGGTGGCACTGAAGCTTTCTTT	CASSERVGGTEAFF
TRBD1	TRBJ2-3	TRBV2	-	TGTGCCAGCAGTGAAGACCCCGGGACAGGCGCAGATACGCAGTATTTT	CASSEDPGTGADTQYF
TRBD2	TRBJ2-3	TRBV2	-	TGTGCCAGCAGTGGACGGGACCCCAGGACTAGCGGGGGGGCAGATACGCAGTATTTT	CASSGRDPRTSGGADTQYF
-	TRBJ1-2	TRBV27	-	TGTGCCAGCACCCCTATGGGACCCGGAGGGTATGGCTACACCTTC	CASTPMGPGGYGYTF
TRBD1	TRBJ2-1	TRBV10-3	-	TGTGCCATCAGTGAGTCCCGAGGGGACAGGGGCTACAATGAGCAGTTCTTC	CAISESRGDRGYNEQFF
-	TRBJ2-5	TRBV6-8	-	TGTGCCAGCAGTCCGCGGACAGCCGAAGAGACCCAGTACTTC	CASSPRTAEETQYF
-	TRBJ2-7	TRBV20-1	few	TGCAGTGCTAGAGACTACTACGAGCAGTACTTC	CSARDYYEQYF
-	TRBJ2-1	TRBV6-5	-	TGTGCCAGCAGAAACAGGGCCGATGAGCAGTTCTTC	CASRNRADEQFF
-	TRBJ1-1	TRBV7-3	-	TGTGCCAGCAGCTTAGGAGCCAGAGTTCGTTTGAACACTGAAGCTTTCTTT	CASSLGARVRLNTEAFF
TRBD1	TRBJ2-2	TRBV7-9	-	TGTGCCAGCAGCCTCGGACAGGCGAACACCGGGGAGCTGTTTTTT	CASSLGQANTGELFF
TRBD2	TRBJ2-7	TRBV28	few	TGTGCCAGCAGTTTATTACTAGCGGGAGCGCGGCAGTACTTC	CASSLLLAGARQYF